What follows are 5 T cell receptor beta chains derived from one specimen sequenced in a study of blood T cell repertoires in COVID-19. Clones were read by immunoSEQ multiplex PCR, and TCRdb kept only the in-frame ones, dropping some. The profile covers some 260,000 clones, with about 81% appearing a single time and 4.1% taken by the ten largest. The sequenced sample consisted of PBMCs or T cells enriched from blood (not recorded which). All receptors come from a man aged 30 to 45 with acute COVID-19.

The V gene is TRBV3-1 (or the pseudogene TRBV3-2), the J gene TRBJ1-1; D gene unclear. With 4 bases removed from V and 0 bases from J, the gap between germline ends came to 12 bases. Germline CDR1 reads LGHDT; CDR2 reads YNNKEL (reference sequence). The CDR3 spans 15 residues. CDR3 DNA: TGTGCCAGCAGCCCCAGTGGGAGATTGAACACTGAAGCTTTCTTT. Protein: CASSPSGRLNTEAFF.

The rearrangement links TRBV10-3 to TRBJ2-3; D possibly corresponds to TRBD2 (6 bases). The germline CDR1 and CDR2 sequences are ENHRY and SYGVKD. The CDR3 length is 14 residues. The V and J ends lost 4 bases and 0 bases respectively, with 8 bases between them. CDR3 DNA sequence: TGTGCCATCAGTGGCCGGGGGAGCACAGATACGCAGTATTTT. Translated: CAISGRGSTDTQYF.

The chain uses TRBV7-6 and TRBJ1-1; D unclear. Germline-derived CDR1 and CDR2 are SGHVS and FNYEAQ. This CDR3 region has 11 residues. Deletions cut 5 bases from V and 2 bases from J, with 3 bases between. This chain's CDR3 is CASSLNTEAFF. CDR3 nucleotide sequence: TGTGCCAGCAGCCTCAACACTGAAGCTTTCTTT.

The chain links TRBV5-4 to TRBJ1-2; D remains ambiguous. V was clipped by 0 bases and J by 3 bases, with 15 bases between them. Germline V gene data show CDR1 as SGHNT and CDR2 as YYREEE (reference sequence). The CDR3 sequence is 16 residues long. The CDR3 sequence is CASSLVRVEGYYGYTF. The CDR3 DNA follows: TGTGCCAGCAGCTTGGTGAGGGTAGAGGGCTACTATGGCTACACCTTC.

This chain's CDR3 is CASGLVIETGPTEAFF. The CDR3 coding sequence is TGTGCTAGTGGTTTGGTAATCGAGACAGGCCCCACTGAAGCTTTCTTT. The rearrangement joins TRBV12-5 to TRBJ1-1; a possible D gene is TRBD1 (6 bases). The V gene's germline CDR1 is LGHNT and CDR2 FRNRAP. Trimming removed 0 bases at V and 4 bases at J, with 15 bases between. There are 16 residues in the CDR3.